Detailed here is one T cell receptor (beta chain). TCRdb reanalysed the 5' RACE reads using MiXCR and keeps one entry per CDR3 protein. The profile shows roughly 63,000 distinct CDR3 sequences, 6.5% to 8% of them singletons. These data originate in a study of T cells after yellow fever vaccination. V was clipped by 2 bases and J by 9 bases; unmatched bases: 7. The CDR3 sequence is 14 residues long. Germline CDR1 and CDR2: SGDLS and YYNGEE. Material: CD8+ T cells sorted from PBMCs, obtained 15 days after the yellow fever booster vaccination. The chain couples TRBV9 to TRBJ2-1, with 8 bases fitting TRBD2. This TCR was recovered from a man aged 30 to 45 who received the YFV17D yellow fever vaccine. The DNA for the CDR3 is TGTGCCAGCAGCGTGGGTCCGGGGGGGCCTGAGCAGTTCTTC. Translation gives CASSVGPGGPEQFF. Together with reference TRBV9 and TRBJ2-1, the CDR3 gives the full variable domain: DSGVTQTPKHLITATGQRVTLRCSPRSGDLSVYWYQQSLDQGLQFLIQYYNGEERAKGNILERFSAQQFPDLHSELNLSSLELGDSALYFCASSVGPGGPEQFFGPGTRLTVL.